This section outlines one TCR beta chain sequence together with its context. The PCR had 60 Vbeta and 13 Jbeta primers. Produced via immunoSEQ multiplex PCR; TCRdb's table is partial and in-frame only. This sample's clone table lists tens of thousands of clones. This CDR3 comprises 13 residues. Trimming cost V 1 base and J 5 bases, with 8 bases left between them. Germline V gene sequence: CDR1 SNHLY, CDR2 FYNNEI. This record comes from a study of cytomegalovirus exposure and HLA in healthy donors. This chain connects TRBV2 to TRBJ1-1; D possibly corresponds to TRBD1 (6 bases). Sequencing used PBMCs. This TCR was recovered from a woman in her forties in good health and CMV-seronegative. The CDR3 spells CASSEERGTEAFF. The CDR3 bases are TGTGCCAGCAGTGAAGAGAGGGGGACTGAAGCTTTCTTT.